This T cell receptor beta chain was identified during a study of cytomegalovirus exposure and HLA in healthy donors. The V segment lost 0 bases and the J segment 8 bases; nucleotides outside the gene matches: 3. The CDR3 extends over 13 amino acids. Germline values: CDR1 SGHRS, CDR2 YFSETQ. The PCR was carried out with 60 Vbeta primers and 13 Jbeta primers. Measured with immunoSEQ multiplex PCR; TCRdb has only the in-frame clones, and not every one. The sample comprises under 200,000 clones, 82% of which are singletons, and nearly 8.5% rests with the top ten. The chain is built from TRBV5-1 and TRBJ1-2; 8 nucleotides agree with TRBD1. This TCR came from a male donor in good health and CMV-seropositive. The material sequenced was PBMCs. CDR3: CASSLGTGNGYTF. The CDR3 DNA sequence: TGCGCCAGCAGCTTGGGGACAGGGAACGGCTACACCTTC.